This is a list of T cell receptor beta chains from one sample in a study of T cell repertoires in cytomegalovirus infection. Each CDR3 protein gets one entry after TCRdb re-called the reads with MiXCR. The sample lists 350,000 to 400,000 distinct CDR3 sequences; about 35% were seen once. No antigen has been assigned to these receptors. Sample: cultured PBMCs, taken from culture after CMV antigen stimulation. These receptors were collected from a human donor in good health (CMV status not recorded). Some clones in this sample may be carry-over from other donors' samples. Each CDR3 is given with its conserved first and last residue. Each record gives: V gene, D gene, clone size, J gene, CDR3 DNA, CDR3 protein. The D gene is left open where the match is weak. Rows give clone size only sometimes, using once, few, many, or a class for an expanded clone.

>TRBV7-2|TRBD2|NA|TRBJ2-1
TGTGCCAGCAGCGGACTAGCTACTATGTCCTACAATGAGCAGTTCTTC
CASSGLATMSYNEQFF
>TRBV6-6|NA|once|TRBJ1-2
TGTGCCAGCAGTTACTTCCAGGGTGACAGCTACACCTTC
CASSYFQGDSYTF
>TRBV7-8|TRBD2|many|TRBJ2-3
TGTGCCAGCGCCAGGGCGGGAGCAGTAGATACGCAGTATTTT
CASARAGAVDTQYF
>TRBV19|NA|NA|TRBJ1-6
TGTGCCAGTAGCCAAGACCTCAAACCAACTTATAATTCACCCCTCCACTTT
CASSQDLKPTYNSPLHF
>TRBV7-9|NA|many|TRBJ1-2
TGTGCCAGCAGCTTACGAGATAACTATGGCTACACCTTC
CASSLRDNYGYTF
>TRBV19|TRBD1|once|TRBJ1-5
TGTGCCAGTAGTCCCTCAGGGGGCTATCAGCCCCAGCATTTT
CASSPSGGYQPQHF
>TRBV10-3|NA|NA|TRBJ1-2
TGTGCCATCAGTGAGAGTACTGACAACTATGGCTACACCTTC
CAISESTDNYGYTF
>TRBV7-8|NA|few|TRBJ2-1
TGTGCCAGCAGCTTATCTTCGGGAGAGGTCTACAATGAGCAGTTCTTC
CASSLSSGEVYNEQFF
>TRBV7-2|NA|few|TRBJ1-2
TGTGCCAGCAGCTTAGCGGGACGTTCTGGCTACACCTTC
CASSLAGRSGYTF
>TRBV10-3|NA|NA|TRBJ2-5
TGTGCCATCAGTGTCAGGGAGAGTGCAGAGACCCAGTACTTC
CAISVRESAETQYF
>TRBV19|TRBD2|few|TRBJ2-3
TGTGCCAGTAGTATCGCGGGAGAATATACGCAGTATTTT
CASSIAGEYTQYF
>TRBV11-3|TRBD2|few|TRBJ2-3
TGTGCCAGCAACTCCCGGCGGGGGGATACGCAGTATTTT
CASNSRRGDTQYF
>TRBV5-3|NA|NA|TRBJ1-3
TGTGCCAGCAGCGCCCGAGGCGGGCAGGGGCTAAACACCATATATTTT
CASSARGGQGLNTIYF
>TRBV7-2|TRBD2|many|TRBJ2-3
TGTGCCAGCAGCTTAGACGGGGGGTACCACACAGATACGCAGTATTTT
CASSLDGGYHTDTQYF
>TRBV7-2|NA|few|TRBJ1-1
TGTGCCAGCAGCTTATCAGGTTATGAAGCTTTCTTT
CASSLSGYEAFF
>TRBV28|NA|few|TRBJ2-1
TGTGCCAGCAGTTGGCGGCCAGGGTATGAGCAGTTCTTC
CASSWRPGYEQFF
>TRBV7-6|NA|few|TRBJ2-7
TGTGCCAGCAGCTTCGACCGGGGGCCTATCTACGAGCAGTACTTC
CASSFDRGPIYEQYF
>TRBV4-2|TRBD1|many|TRBJ1-2
TGTGCCAGCAGCCAAGATACAGGGGCGGACTATGGCTACACCTTC
CASSQDTGADYGYTF
>TRBV10-3|NA|NA|TRBJ2-7
TGTGCCACCTCAGGAGCTCCCACCTACGAGCAGTACTTC
CATSGAPTYEQYF
>TRBV6-5|NA|NA|TRBJ1-2
TGTGCCAGCAGTTACTCCCGGGGCACCTATGGCTACACCTTC
CASSYSRGTYGYTF
>TRBV7-2|TRBD1|NA|TRBJ2-1
TGTGCCAGCAGCCCAAGACCAGGGGGCGAAGAGCAGTTCTTC
CASSPRPGGEEQFF
>TRBV19|NA|NA|TRBJ1-4
TGTGCCAGTAGTATTCAAGGGCTCAGTAATGAAAAACTGTTTTTT
CASSIQGLSNEKLFF
>TRBV11-3|TRBD1|NA|TRBJ1-2
TGTGCCAGCAGCTTGCAGGGGGCAGCTAACTATGGCTACACCTTC
CASSLQGAANYGYTF
>TRBV7-2|NA|few|TRBJ2-7
TGTGCCAGCAGCTTCCAATCCGGGACTCCAACCTACGAGCAGTACTTC
CASSFQSGTPTYEQYF
>TRBV11-2|NA|many|TRBJ2-1
TGTGCCAGCAGCTCGGTCGGTGCGGGCCGCCGGTGGGAGCAGTTCTTC
CASSSVGAGRRWEQFF
>TRBV28|NA|NA|TRBJ2-7
TGTGCCAGCAGTTTGGCGGTAGCGAGCCCCTACGAGCAGTACTTC
CASSLAVASPYEQYF
>TRBV4-1|TRBD1|NA|TRBJ2-7
TGCGCCAGCAGCTCCCGGGACAGGGCCTACGAGCAGTACTTC
CASSSRDRAYEQYF
>TRBV12-3/TRBV12-4|NA|NA|TRBJ1-4
TGTGCCACAGGAAGGAGCACTAATGAAAAACTGTTTTTT
CATGRSTNEKLFF
>TRBV6-8|NA|NA|TRBJ2-1
TGTGCCAGCAGTTCAGCGCGGGAGCAGTTCTTC
CASSSAREQFF
>TRBV7-2|NA|few|TRBJ2-3
TGTGCCAGCAGCCCGACCTCTAGCACAGATACGCAGTATTTT
CASSPTSSTDTQYF
>TRBV24-1|TRBD1|NA|TRBJ2-3
TGTGCCACCAGGGGACAGGTAGCGCGTCCGCCTATGTCGCAGTATTTT
CATRGQVARPPMSQYF
>TRBV6-6|NA|NA|TRBJ1-1
TGTGCCAGCAGGTTGCCGAACACTGAAGCTTTCTTT
CASRLPNTEAFF
>TRBV12-3/TRBV12-4|TRBD2|few|TRBJ2-1
TGTGCCAGCCTTGGACTAGCGGGGGACAATGAGCAGTTCTTC
CASLGLAGDNEQFF
>TRBV12-3/TRBV12-4|TRBD2|few|TRBJ2-4
TGTGCCAGCAGTTCCGGACTAGCGGGGATCCCTTGGTTC
CASSSGLAGIPWF
>TRBV7-2|NA|few|TRBJ1-1
TGTGCCAGCATAGAAATGGACACTGAAGCTTTCTTT
CASIEMDTEAFF
>TRBV7-2|TRBD2|NA|TRBJ2-1
TGTGCCAGCAGCCAAGGGGGATTCAGCGGGAGTACCAATGAGCAGTTCTTC
CASSQGGFSGSTNEQFF
>TRBV11-3|NA|NA|TRBJ2-1
TGTGCCAGCAGCTTTTCGCAGGGAGAGTTTCCGTTCTTC
CASSFSQGEFPFF
>TRBV7-3|NA|many|TRBJ2-1
TGTGCCAGCAGCTCAGACAATGAGCAGTTCTTC
CASSSDNEQFF
>TRBV20-1|TRBD2|NA|TRBJ2-1
TGCAGTGCCCTAGGGGCTAGCGGGAGGTATGAGCAGTTCTTC
CSALGASGRYEQFF
>TRBV5-1|NA|NA|TRBJ2-1
TGCGCCAGCAGCTTGGCCGAGTCCCACCTGAATGAGCAGTTCTTC
CASSLAESHLNEQFF
>TRBV4-1|NA|once|TRBJ1-2
TGCGCCAGCAGCGTAGGACTGGACAGATTCTTCTATGGCTACACCTTC
CASSVGLDRFFYGYTF
>TRBV7-2|NA|many|TRBJ1-2
TGTGCCAGCAGCCCAAGACTAAACGGGGCAGAGGATGGCTACACCTTC
CASSPRLNGAEDGYTF
>TRBV28|NA|NA|TRBJ2-1
TGTGCCAGCAGTCCGTACGGGAGATCGGAAAATGAGCAGTTCTTC
CASSPYGRSENEQFF
>TRBV7-2|TRBD1|many|TRBJ2-7
TGTGCCAGCACCAGGACAGGGGGCAAGTACGAGCAGTACTTC
CASTRTGGKYEQYF
>TRBV10-3|NA|few|TRBJ2-3
TGTGCCATCAGTGACGTGGGAAAAGCCGATACGCAGTATTTT
CAISDVGKADTQYF
>TRBV20-1|TRBD1|NA|TRBJ2-1
TGCAGTGCTAGAGGGGACAGGGGTTCCTACAATGAGCAGTTCTTC
CSARGDRGSYNEQFF
>TRBV28|NA|few|TRBJ2-3
TGTGCCAGCAGCTCCCCAGCGGCGAGCACAGATACGCAGTATTTT
CASSSPAASTDTQYF
>TRBV19|TRBD2|many|TRBJ2-3
TGTGCCAGTAGTATGAGAGGCCAAGGGGCGACTAGCGGGTCCAGGACAGATACGCAGTATTTT
CASSMRGQGATSGSRTDTQYF
>TRBV7-2|NA|many|TRBJ1-1
TGTGCCAGCAGCTTAGTGTGGGACACTGAAGCTTTCTTT
CASSLVWDTEAFF
>TRBV5-5|NA|NA|TRBJ1-2
TGTGCCAGCAGCCGGGGGACATTCGGAGACTATGGCTACACCTTC
CASSRGTFGDYGYTF
>TRBV27|TRBD1|NA|TRBJ1-6
TGTGCCAGCAGCCGGAGAGGGGGCGTTGGTTCACCCCTCCACTTT
CASSRRGGVGSPLHF
>TRBV3-1|NA|NA|TRBJ2-3
TGTGCCAGCAGCCAAGGACTCGCGGAGATTACAGATACGCAGTATTTT
CASSQGLAEITDTQYF
>TRBV6-1|TRBD1|NA|TRBJ1-1
TGTGCCAGCAGGGACAGGGCGGCCACTGAAGCTTTCTTT
CASRDRAATEAFF
>TRBV4-3|TRBD2|few|TRBJ2-1
TGCGCCAGCAGCCAAGTCAGGGCCGGGACTAGCGGGAGTAAGAATGAGCAGTTCTTC
CASSQVRAGTSGSKNEQFF
>TRBV19|TRBD2|once|TRBJ2-1
TGTGCCAGTAGTATCGACAGTGGAGCGGGAGTCAATGAGCAGTTCTTC
CASSIDSGAGVNEQFF
>TRBV19|NA|NA|TRBJ2-1
TGTGCCAGTAGTATAGGGGACTGGTACTACAATGAGCAGTTCTTC
CASSIGDWYYNEQFF
>TRBV25-1|NA|many|TRBJ1-3
TGTGCCAGCAGTGAGGAGAGGTCTGGAAACACCATATATTTT
CASSEERSGNTIYF